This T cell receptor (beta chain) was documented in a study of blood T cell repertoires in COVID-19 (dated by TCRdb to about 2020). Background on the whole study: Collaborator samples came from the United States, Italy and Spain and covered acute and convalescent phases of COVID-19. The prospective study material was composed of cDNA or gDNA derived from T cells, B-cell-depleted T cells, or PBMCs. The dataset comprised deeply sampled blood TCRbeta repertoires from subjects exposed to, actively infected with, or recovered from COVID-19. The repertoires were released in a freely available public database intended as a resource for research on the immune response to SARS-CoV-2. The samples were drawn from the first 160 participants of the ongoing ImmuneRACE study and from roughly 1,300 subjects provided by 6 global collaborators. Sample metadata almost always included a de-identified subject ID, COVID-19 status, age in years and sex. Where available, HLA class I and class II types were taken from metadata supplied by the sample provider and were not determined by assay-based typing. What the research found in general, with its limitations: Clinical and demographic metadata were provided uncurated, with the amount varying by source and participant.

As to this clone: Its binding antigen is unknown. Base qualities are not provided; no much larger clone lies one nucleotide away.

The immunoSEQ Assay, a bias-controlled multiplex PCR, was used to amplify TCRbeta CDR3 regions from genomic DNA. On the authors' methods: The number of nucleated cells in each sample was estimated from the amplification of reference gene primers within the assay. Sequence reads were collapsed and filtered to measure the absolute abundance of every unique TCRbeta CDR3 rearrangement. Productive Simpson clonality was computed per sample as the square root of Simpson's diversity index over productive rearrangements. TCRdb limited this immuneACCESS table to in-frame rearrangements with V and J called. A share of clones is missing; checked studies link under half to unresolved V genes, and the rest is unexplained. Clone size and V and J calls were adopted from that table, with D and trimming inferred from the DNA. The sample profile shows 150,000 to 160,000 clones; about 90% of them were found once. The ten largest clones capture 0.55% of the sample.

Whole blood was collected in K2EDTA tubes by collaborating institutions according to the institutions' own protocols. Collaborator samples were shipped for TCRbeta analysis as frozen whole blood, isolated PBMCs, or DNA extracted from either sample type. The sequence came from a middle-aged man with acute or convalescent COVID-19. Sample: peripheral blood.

Read as DNA, the sequence is TGTGCCAGCAGTCCCCCTCCGGGCACCGGGGAGCTGTTTTTT. This encodes CASSPPPGTGELFF. This chain joins TRBV27 to TRBJ2-2; the D gene cannot be named for sure. Taken from the germline V gene (reference sequence), the CDR1 and CDR2 loops are MNHEY and SMNVEV. V is shortened by 5 bases, J by 4 bases, and the region joining them spans 11 bases. The CDR3 goes from the cysteine to the phenylalanine over 14 residues. The sequence is cut down to CDR3 DNA, 42 bases in frame from base 1.